Following are 26 T cell receptor beta chains from one sample sequenced in a study of identical twins. In TCRdb, the 5' RACE reads were re-called with MiXCR into one record per CDR3 protein. This sample has about 530,000 distinct CDR3 sequences; 20% to 25% occur once, and the top ten carry approximately 0.48%. This same sample was also part of a study on yellow fever vaccine responses in identical twins.

Sequencing was carried out using CD4+ T cells sorted from blood. Source of these receptors: a woman aged 18-30 years in good health.

The V gene is TRBV20-1, the J gene TRBJ2-5, with 10 positions matching TRBD2. V trimming: 6 bases; J trimming: 3 bases; junction bases outside the gene matches: 10. The CDR3 totals 15 residues. Germline CDR1 and CDR2: DFQATT and SNEGSKA (reference sequence). CDR3 sequence (DNA): TGCAGTGCAAGCTCCAGGACTAGCGGTAAAGAGACCCAGTACTTC. As protein: CSASSRTSGKETQYF.

J is TRBJ2-7 and V is TRBV5-1; 13 bases line up with TRBD2. The CDR3 consists of 14 residues. CDR1 is SGHRS, CDR2 YFSETQ, per germline. V was clipped by 3 bases and J by 6 bases; unmatched bases: 3. The CDR3 DNA is TGCGCCAGCAGCTCGAGGACTAGCGGGAGCGAGCAGTACTTC. This encodes CASSSRTSGSEQYF.

This clonotype has a handful of counts. The V and J genes are TRBV28 and TRBJ2-1; D might be TRBD2 (5 bases). Germline V gene lookup returns CDR1 MDHEN and CDR2 SYDVKM. There are 19 residues in the CDR3. Trimming removed 3 bases at V and 5 bases at J, with 26 bases between. CDR3 nucleotide sequence: TGTGCCAGCAGTTTGTCCCTGGCCTCTGGACGCGGGCGACACAATGAGCAGTTCTTC. This encodes CASSLSLASGRGRHNEQFF.

The J gene is TRBJ2-1, the V gene TRBV29-1, with D maybe TRBD2 (7 bases). V dropped 4 bases and J dropped 9 bases, with 16 bases sitting between them. The CDR3 is 13 amino acids. Germline V lookup: CDR1 SQVTM, CDR2 ANQGSEA. The CDR3 DNA sequence: TGCAGCGTTGTTGCGGGGGCCGGGAGTGAGCAGTTCTTC. Amino acids: CSVVAGAGSEQFF.

Concerning this clonotype itself: A much larger clone differs by one base, so this may be a read error. V gene TRBV12-3 or TRBV12-4 combines with J gene TRBJ1-2, with 9 bases identical to TRBD1. CDR3 length equals 12 residues. V was clipped by 8 bases and J by 6 bases; unmatched bases: 4. The CDR3 region has the DNA TGTGCCAGCTGGGACAGGGCCAATGGCTACACCTTC. Its protein is CASWDRANGYTF.

This clonotype was observed a few times. The gene calls are TRBV12-3 or TRBV12-4 and TRBJ1-2, with D perhaps TRBD1 (6 bases). CDR3 length equals 13 residues. Trimming removed 11 bases at V and 4 bases at J, with 17 bases between. CDR3 in amino acids: CASGGGHGYGYTF. CDR3 DNA: TGTGCCTCAGGCGGGGGGCACGGCTATGGCTACACCTTC.

This clonotype was picked up a small number of times. The chain couples TRBV7-9 to TRBJ2-1; 8 positions agree with TRBD2. Germline V gene data show CDR1 as SEHNR and CDR2 as FQNEAQ (reference sequence). The CDR3 spans 15 residues. With V trimmed by 5 bases and J by 10 bases, 13 bases remained unmatched. The DNA of the CDR3 is TGTGCCAGCAGCCGACCGGGACTAGGATATTTAGAGCAGTTCTTC. This gives the protein CASSRPGLGYLEQFF.

This sequence joins TRBV6-1 and TRBJ2-7; TRBD2 matches at 14 bases. Germline V gives CDR1 MNHNS, CDR2 SASEGT. The CDR3 is made up of 16 amino acids. V was clipped by 7 bases and J by 5 bases; unmatched bases: 10. The CDR3 loop is CASKGTSGGERHEQYV. Here the CDR3 DNA reads TGTGCCAGCAAAGGGACTAGCGGGGGCGAACGGCACGAGCAGTACGTC.

This rearrangement joins TRBV10-3 to TRBJ2-3; 7 bases align to TRBD2. V trimming: 8 bases; J trimming: 1 base; junction bases outside the gene matches: 9. CDR1 is ENHRY and CDR2 is SYGVKD in the germline V gene. The CDR3 consists of 15 residues. The CDR3: CAICLGGGGTDTQYF. The DNA for the CDR3 is TGTGCCATCTGCCTTGGGGGGGGTGGCACAGATACGCAGTATTTT.

The chain joins TRBV7-2 to TRBJ1-1; 10 nucleotides align to TRBD1. The germline V gene has CDR1 SGHTA and CDR2 FQGNSA. J was trimmed by 9 bases and V by 6 bases; bases with no gene match: 13. This CDR3 is built from 15 residues. CDR3 in amino acids: CASRQTGQGFPKAFF. DNA of the CDR3: TGTGCCAGCAGGCAAACGGGACAGGGGTTTCCCAAAGCTTTCTTT.

There are a few counts of this clonotype. CDR3 coding DNA: TGTGCCAGAGGAGACCGAAAGAACACCGGGGAGCTGTTTTTT. Its protein product is CARGDRKNTGELFF. The rearrangement links TRBV6-1 to TRBJ2-2; no firm D call. Germline CDR1 is MNHNS and CDR2 is SASEGT. The length of the CDR3 is 14 residues. Trimming removed 9 bases at V and 1 base at J, with 12 bases between.

The chain couples TRBV5-6 to TRBJ1-2; maybe TRBD1 (6 bases). This CDR3 spans 14 amino acids. CDR1 SGHDT and CDR2 YYEEEE come from the germline V gene. V lost 5 bases and J lost 4, with 15 bases in between. This CDR3 reads CASRPGQNSYGYTF. DNA for the CDR3: TGTGCCAGCAGACCAGGACAGAACAGCTATGGCTACACCTTC.

This clonotype turned up a few times. This chain uses TRBV5-1 with TRBJ2-7; tentatively, D is TRBD1 or TRBD2 (5 bases each). The CDR3 is 16 residues long. The V gene's germline CDR1 is SGHRS and CDR2 YFSETQ. V lost 5 bases and J lost 3, with 21 bases in between. CDR3 amino acids: CASRQSLGDGHYEQYF. In DNA, the CDR3 is TGCGCCAGCAGACAAAGTCTGGGGGACGGCCACTACGAGCAGTACTTC. Full variable domain (outside the CDR3, taken from reference TRBV5-1 and TRBJ2-7): KAGVTQTPRYLIKTRGQQVTLSCSPISGHRSVSWYQQTPGQGLQFLFEYFSETQRNKGNFPGRFSGRQFSNSRSEMNVSTLELGDSALYLCASRQSLGDGHYEQYFGPGTRLTVT.

This clonotype was recorded many times. J is TRBJ1-2 and V is TRBV5-1, with TRBD1 matching 7 bases. This CDR3 is 13 amino acids long. Germline loops: CDR1 SGHRS, CDR2 YFSETQ. V shed 0 bases and J 6 bases; nucleotides not matched to a gene: 2. The CDR3 DNA is TGCGCCAGCAGCTTGGGCAGGGGGGATGGCTACACCTTC. This codes for CASSLGRGDGYTF.

This clonotype has only a few counts. The chain combines TRBV28 with TRBJ2-3; 7 nucleotides agree with TRBD2. The CDR3 contains 15 residues. CDR1 is MDHEN and CDR2 is SYDVKM in the germline V gene. Trimming took 4 bases from V and 5 from J; bases not matched to a gene: 9. CDR3 in amino acids: CASSWTRGIKDTQYF. The CDR3 DNA reads as TGTGCCAGCAGTTGGACTAGAGGAATTAAAGATACGCAGTATTTT.

This clonotype was observed a handful of times. This chain uses TRBV11-1 with TRBJ2-1; 14 nucleotides line up with TRBD2. Trimming at V came to 0 bases and at J to 2 bases, leaving 9 bases not matched to a gene. CDR3 length: 20 residues. The germline V gene encodes CDR1 SGHAT and CDR2 FQDESV (reference sequence). The CDR3 region has the DNA TGTGCCAGCAGCTTAGCGCTAGGACTAGCGGGAGGAGTTCCCTACAATGAGCAGTTCTTC. It translates to CASSLALGLAGGVPYNEQFF.

The chain couples TRBV27 to TRBJ2-3; D not certain. Germline values: CDR1 MNHEY, CDR2 SMNVEV (reference sequence). V lost 3 bases and J 4 bases, leaving 11 bases between the germline ends. The CDR3 length is 14 residues. The CDR3 DNA is TGTGCCAGCAGTTTCTCGACCACCCCAGATACGCAGTATTTT. It codes for CASSFSTTPDTQYF.

Only a few counts were recorded for this clonotype. The chain combines TRBV12-3 or TRBV12-4 with TRBJ2-1; D may be TRBD1 or TRBD2 (5 bases each). This CDR3 has 15 amino acids. V lost 5 bases and J 5 bases, leaving 16 bases between the germline ends. The CDR3 nucleotides read TGTGCCAGCAGTCTGAGGGGACCGTCTGACAATGAGCAGTTCTTC. The encoded protein is CASSLRGPSDNEQFF.

The table lists this clonotype with a few counts. The V and J genes are TRBV7-3 and TRBJ2-6; TRBD1 agrees at 8 bases. The length of the CDR3 is 18 residues. Trimming at V came to 1 base and at J to 0 bases, leaving 5 bases not matched to a gene. CDR1 SGHTA and CDR2 FQGTGA come from the germline V gene. The chain's CDR3 is CASSLIAGGTSGANVLTF. CDR3 sequence (DNA): TGTGCCAGCAGCTTAATCGCAGGGGGCACCTCTGGGGCCAACGTCCTGACTTTC.

The rearrangement links TRBV27 to TRBJ2-7, with TRBD2 matching over 9 bases. The germline gives CDR1 MNHEY, CDR2 SMNVEV (reference sequence). V was clipped by 5 bases and J by 4 bases; unmatched bases: 9. CDR3 length equals 15 residues. This CDR3 is CASSGSASGRYEQYF. The CDR3 DNA reads as TGTGCCAGCAGTGGCTCGGCCAGCGGGAGGTACGAGCAGTACTTC.

This rearrangement joins TRBV15 to TRBJ2-3, with D uncertain. Germline assignment: CDR1 LNHNV and CDR2 YYDKDF (reference sequence). The CDR3 contains 13 residues. V was trimmed by 0 bases and J by 3 bases, leaving 4 bases between them. The CDR3 here is CATSRDPTDTQYF. CDR3 nucleotides: TGTGCCACCAGCAGAGACCCGACAGATACGCAGTATTTT.

The chain recombines TRBV11-2 with TRBJ2-7; D unclear. There are 15 residues in the CDR3. Germline V gene lookup returns CDR1 SGHAT and CDR2 FQNNGV. The V end lost 1 base, the J end lost 1 base, and 11 bases lay between the germline ends. CDR3 residues: CASSLVQGRSYEQYF. The CDR3 nucleotides are TGTGCCAGCAGCTTAGTCCAAGGCAGGTCCTACGAGCAGTACTTC.

This clonotype was recorded a few times. V is TRBV9 and J is TRBJ1-2; TRBD1 aligns across 7 bases. Germline V gives CDR1 SGDLS, CDR2 YYNGEE. The CDR3 extends over 14 amino acids. The ends lost 3 bases at V and 4 bases at J; junction bases unmatched: 6. CDR3 region: CASSAGTALYGYTF. CDR3 DNA sequence: TGTGCCAGCAGCGCCGGGACAGCGCTCTATGGCTACACCTTC.

The chain combines TRBV18 with TRBJ2-1, with TRBD2 as a possible D gene (5 bases). Germline V gene lookup returns CDR1 KGHSH and CDR2 LQKENI. This CDR3 contains 15 residues. Trimming left V 3 bases short and J 0 bases short, with 9 bases between. The CDR3 protein is CASSPGEGSYNEQFF. The CDR3 DNA reads as TGTGCCAGCTCACCGGGAGAGGGCTCCTACAATGAGCAGTTCTTC.

V usage is TRBV20-1 and J usage is TRBJ2-6; D possibly matches TRBD1 or TRBD2 (5 bases each). The germline gives CDR1 DFQATT, CDR2 SNEGSKA (reference sequence). The V and J ends lost 3 bases and 0 bases respectively, with 21 bases between them. The CDR3 is made up of 19 amino acids. The CDR3 reads CSARMGEPGIGSGANVLTF. As DNA, the CDR3 is TGCAGTGCTAGGATGGGGGAGCCCGGTATTGGCTCTGGGGCCAACGTCCTGACTTTC.

This clonotype was found once. This chain uses TRBV10-3 with TRBJ2-3; no firm D call. CDR1 is ENHRY and CDR2 is SYGVKD in the germline V gene. This CDR3 contains 15 residues. V was clipped by 1 base and J by 1 base, with 9 bases between them. The CDR3 coding sequence is TGTGCCATCAGTGAGTACCAGCTAGGCACAGATACGCAGTATTTT. It yields the protein CAISEYQLGTDTQYF.